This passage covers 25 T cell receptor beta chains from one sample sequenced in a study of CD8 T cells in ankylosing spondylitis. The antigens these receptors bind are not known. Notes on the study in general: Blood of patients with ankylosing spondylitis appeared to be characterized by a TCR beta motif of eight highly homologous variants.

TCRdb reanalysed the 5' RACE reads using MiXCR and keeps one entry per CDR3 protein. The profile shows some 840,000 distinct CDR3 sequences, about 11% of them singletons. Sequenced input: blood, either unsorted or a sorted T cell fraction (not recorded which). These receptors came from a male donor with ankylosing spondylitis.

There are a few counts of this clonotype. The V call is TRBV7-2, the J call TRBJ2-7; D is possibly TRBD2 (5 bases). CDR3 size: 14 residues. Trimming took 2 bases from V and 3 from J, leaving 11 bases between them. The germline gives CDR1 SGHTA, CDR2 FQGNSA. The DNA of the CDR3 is TGTGCCAGCAGCTTAAGGACGGAGGTCTACGAGCAGTACTTC. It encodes CASSLRTEVYEQYF.

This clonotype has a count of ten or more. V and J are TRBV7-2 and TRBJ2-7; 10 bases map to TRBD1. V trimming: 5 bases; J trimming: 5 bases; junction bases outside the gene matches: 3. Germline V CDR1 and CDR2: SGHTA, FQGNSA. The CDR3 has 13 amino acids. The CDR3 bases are TGTGCCAGCAGCCGCGGGACAGGGGACGAGCAGTACTTC. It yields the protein CASSRGTGDEQYF.

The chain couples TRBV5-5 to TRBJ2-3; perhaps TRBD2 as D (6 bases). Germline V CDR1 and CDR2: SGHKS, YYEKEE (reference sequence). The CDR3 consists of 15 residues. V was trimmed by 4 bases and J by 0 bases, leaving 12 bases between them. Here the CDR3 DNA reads TGTGCCAGCAGCCCAGCCAGCGGGAGCACAGATACGCAGTATTTT. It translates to CASSPASGSTDTQYF. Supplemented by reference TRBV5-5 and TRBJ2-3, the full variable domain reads DAGVTQSPTHLIKTRGQQVTLRCSPISGHKSVSWYQQVLGQGPQFIFQYYEKEERGRGNFPDRFSARQFPNYSSELNVNALLLGDSALYLCASSPASGSTDTQYFGPGTRLTVL.

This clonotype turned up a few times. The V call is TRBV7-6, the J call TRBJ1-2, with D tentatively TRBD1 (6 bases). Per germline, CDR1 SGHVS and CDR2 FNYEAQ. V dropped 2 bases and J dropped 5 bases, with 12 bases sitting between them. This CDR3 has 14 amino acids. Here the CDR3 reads CASSLFGQKYGYTF. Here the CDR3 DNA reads TGTGCCAGCAGCTTATTTGGACAGAAATATGGCTACACCTTC. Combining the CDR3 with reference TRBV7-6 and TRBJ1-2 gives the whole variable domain GAGVSQSPRYKVTKRGQDVALRCDPISGHVSLYWYRQALGQGPEFLTYFNYEAQQDKSGLPNDRFSAERPEGSISTLTIQRTEQRDSAMYRCASSLFGQKYGYTFGSGTRLTVV.

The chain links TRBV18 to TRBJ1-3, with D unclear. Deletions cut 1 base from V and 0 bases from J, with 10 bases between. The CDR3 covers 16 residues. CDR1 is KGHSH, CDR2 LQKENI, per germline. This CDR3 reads CASSPQVKTSGNTIYF. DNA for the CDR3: TGTGCCAGCTCACCACAGGTCAAGACCTCTGGAAACACCATATATTTT.

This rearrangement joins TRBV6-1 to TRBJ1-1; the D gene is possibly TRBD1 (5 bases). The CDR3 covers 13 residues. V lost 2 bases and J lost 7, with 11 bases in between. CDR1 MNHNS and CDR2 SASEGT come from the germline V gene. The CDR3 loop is CASSESGHLEAFF. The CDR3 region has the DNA TGTGCCAGCAGTGAATCAGGACACCTTGAAGCTTTCTTT.

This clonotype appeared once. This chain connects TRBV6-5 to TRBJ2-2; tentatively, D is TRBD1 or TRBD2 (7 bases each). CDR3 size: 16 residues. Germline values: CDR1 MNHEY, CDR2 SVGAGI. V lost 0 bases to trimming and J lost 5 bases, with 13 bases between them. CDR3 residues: CASSYSSQGGTGELFF. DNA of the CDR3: TGTGCCAGCAGTTACTCGTCCCAGGGGGGGACCGGGGAGCTGTTTTTT.

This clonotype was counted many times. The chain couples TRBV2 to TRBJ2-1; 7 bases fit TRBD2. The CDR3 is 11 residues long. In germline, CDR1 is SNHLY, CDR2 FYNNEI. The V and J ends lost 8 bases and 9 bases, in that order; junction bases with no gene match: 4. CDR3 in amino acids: CASQTSLEQFF. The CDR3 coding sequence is TGTGCCAGCCAGACTAGCCTTGAGCAGTTCTTC.

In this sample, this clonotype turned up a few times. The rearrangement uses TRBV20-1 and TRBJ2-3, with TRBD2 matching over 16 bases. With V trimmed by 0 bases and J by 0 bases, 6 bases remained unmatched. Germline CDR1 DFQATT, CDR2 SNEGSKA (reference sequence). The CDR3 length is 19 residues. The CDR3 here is CSARDLGTSGRESTDTQYF. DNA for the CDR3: TGCAGTGCTAGAGATCTGGGGACTAGCGGGAGGGAAAGCACAGATACGCAGTATTTT.

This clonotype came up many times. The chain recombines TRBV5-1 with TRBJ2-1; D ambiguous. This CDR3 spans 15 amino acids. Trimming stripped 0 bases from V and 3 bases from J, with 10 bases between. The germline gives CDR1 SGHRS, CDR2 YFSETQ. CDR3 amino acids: CASSLVGTYYNEQFF. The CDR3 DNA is TGCGCCAGCAGCTTGGTCGGCACCTACTACAATGAGCAGTTCTTC.

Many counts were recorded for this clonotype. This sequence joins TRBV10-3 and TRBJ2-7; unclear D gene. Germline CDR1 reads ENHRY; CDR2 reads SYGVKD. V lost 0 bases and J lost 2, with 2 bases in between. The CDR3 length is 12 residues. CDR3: CAISESAYEQYF. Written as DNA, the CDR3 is TGTGCCATCAGTGAGTCGGCCTACGAGCAGTACTTC.

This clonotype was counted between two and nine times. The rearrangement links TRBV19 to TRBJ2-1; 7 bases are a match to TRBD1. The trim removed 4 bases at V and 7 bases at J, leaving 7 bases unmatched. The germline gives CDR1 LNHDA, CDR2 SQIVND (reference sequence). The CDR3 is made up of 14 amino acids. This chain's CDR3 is CASSKWDRVNEQFF. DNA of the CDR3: TGTGCCAGTAGTAAATGGGACAGAGTAAATGAGCAGTTCTTC.

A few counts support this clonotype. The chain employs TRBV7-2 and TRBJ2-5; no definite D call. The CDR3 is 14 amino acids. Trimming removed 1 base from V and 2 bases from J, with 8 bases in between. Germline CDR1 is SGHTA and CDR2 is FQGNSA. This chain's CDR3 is CASSLDLIQETQYF. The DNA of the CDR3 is TGTGCCAGCAGCTTAGACCTCATACAAGAGACCCAGTACTTC.

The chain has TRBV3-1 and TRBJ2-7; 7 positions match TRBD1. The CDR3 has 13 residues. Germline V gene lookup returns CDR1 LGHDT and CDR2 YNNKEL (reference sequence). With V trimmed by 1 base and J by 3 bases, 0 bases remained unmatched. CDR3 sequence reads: CASSQAGGYEQYF. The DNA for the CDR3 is TGTGCCAGCAGCCAAGCAGGGGGCTACGAGCAGTACTTC.

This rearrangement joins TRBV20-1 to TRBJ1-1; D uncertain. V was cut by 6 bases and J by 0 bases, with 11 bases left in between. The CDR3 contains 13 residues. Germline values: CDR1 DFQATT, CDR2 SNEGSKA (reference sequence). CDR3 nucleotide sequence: TGCAGTGCCACTATCTTTCTGAACACTGAAGCTTTCTTT. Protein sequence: CSATIFLNTEAFF.

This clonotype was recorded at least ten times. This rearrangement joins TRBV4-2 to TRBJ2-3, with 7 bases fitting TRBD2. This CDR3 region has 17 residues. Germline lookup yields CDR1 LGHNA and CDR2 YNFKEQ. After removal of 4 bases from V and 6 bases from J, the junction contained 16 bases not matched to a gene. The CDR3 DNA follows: TGTGCCAGCAGCCCCCAGGGAGCGGGGCTCGGCCGGGATACGCAGTATTTT. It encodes CASSPQGAGLGRDTQYF.

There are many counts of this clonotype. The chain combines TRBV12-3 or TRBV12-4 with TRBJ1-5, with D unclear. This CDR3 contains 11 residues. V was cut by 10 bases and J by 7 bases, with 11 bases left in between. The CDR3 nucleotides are TGTGCCACCGCACGAGGACAGCCCCAGCATTTT. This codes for CATARGQPQHF.

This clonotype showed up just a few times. The CDR3 DNA is TGTGCCAGCAGTTTACATCGTCAAGAGACCCAGTACTTC. Translation gives CASSLHRQETQYF. The J gene is TRBJ2-5, the V gene TRBV27; D unresolved. This CDR3 region has 13 residues. Germline V gene lookup returns CDR1 MNHEY and CDR2 SMNVEV (reference sequence). Deletions cut 2 bases from V and 2 bases from J, with 6 bases between.

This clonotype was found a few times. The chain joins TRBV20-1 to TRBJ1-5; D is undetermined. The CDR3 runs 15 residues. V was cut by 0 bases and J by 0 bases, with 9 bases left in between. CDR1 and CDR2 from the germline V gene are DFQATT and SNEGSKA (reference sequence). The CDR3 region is CSARELGNSNQPQHF. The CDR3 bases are TGCAGTGCTAGAGAGTTAGGGAATAGCAATCAGCCCCAGCATTTT.

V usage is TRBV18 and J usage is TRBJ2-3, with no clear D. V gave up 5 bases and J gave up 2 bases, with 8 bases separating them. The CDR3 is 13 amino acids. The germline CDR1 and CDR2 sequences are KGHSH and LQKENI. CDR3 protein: CASSGPITDTQYF. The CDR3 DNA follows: TGTGCCAGCTCAGGACCAATCACAGATACGCAGTATTTT.

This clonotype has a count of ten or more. The CDR3 coding sequence is TGTGCCAGCAGAGATCCCAACAATGAGCAGTTCTTC. It specifies CASRDPNNEQFF. The chain links TRBV6-6 to TRBJ2-1; D unresolved. The CDR3 has 12 amino acids. CDR1 MNHNY and CDR2 SVGAGI come from the germline V gene (reference sequence). The ends were cut back, 6 bases at V and 5 bases at J, with 8 bases in the middle.

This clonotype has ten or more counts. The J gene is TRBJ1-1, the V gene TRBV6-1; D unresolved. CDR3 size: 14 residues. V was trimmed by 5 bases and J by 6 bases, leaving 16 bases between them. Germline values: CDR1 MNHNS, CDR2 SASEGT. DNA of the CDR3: TGTGCCAGCAGTCCTCCACGGCGACTGGCTGAAGCTTTCTTT. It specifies CASSPPRRLAEAFF.

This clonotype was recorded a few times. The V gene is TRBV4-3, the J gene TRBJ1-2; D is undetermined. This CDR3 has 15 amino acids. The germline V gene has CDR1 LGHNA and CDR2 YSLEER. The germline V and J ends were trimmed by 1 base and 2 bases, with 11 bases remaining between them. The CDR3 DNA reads TGCGCCAGCAGCCAAGTTGACTCGGCGAACTATGGCTACACCTTC. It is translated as CASSQVDSANYGYTF.

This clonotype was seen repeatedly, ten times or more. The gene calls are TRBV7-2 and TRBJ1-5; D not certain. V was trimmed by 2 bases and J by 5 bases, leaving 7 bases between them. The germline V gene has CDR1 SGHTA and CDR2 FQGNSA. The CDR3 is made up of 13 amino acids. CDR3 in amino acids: CASSLPPHQPQHF. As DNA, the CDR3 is TGTGCCAGCAGCTTACCGCCCCATCAGCCCCAGCATTTT.

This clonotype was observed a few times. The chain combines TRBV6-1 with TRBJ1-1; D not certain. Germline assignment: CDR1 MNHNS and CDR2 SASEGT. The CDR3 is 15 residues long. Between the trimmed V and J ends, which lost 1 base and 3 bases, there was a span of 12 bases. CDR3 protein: CASSEEGPIYTEAFF. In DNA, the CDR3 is TGTGCCAGCAGTGAAGAGGGCCCAATCTACACTGAAGCTTTCTTT.